This T cell receptor beta chain was identified during a study of cytomegalovirus exposure and HLA in healthy donors. Turning to the study itself: Tens of millions of unique TCRs, all from HLA-typed donors, were included in an early release of the data. Study observations and caveats: According to the study, roughly 160 TCR beta chains were cytomegalovirus-associated. In an earlier analysis, about 90% or about 30%: the productive usage of most TCR beta V segments. Diagnosis of cytomegalovirus status made by the classifier reportedly showed high specificity and sensitivity.

PCR was performed using 60 Vbeta and 13 Jbeta primers. Profiling relied on immunoSEQ multiplex PCR, and the TCRdb table lists in-frame clones only, not all of them. The table shows 180,000 or so clones, with around 78% occurring only once. Trimming removed 5 bases from V and 9 bases from J; junction bases left unmatched: 10. Germline V lookup: CDR1 LNHDA, CDR2 SQIVND (reference sequence). The CDR3 covers 14 residues. For this clone: Its antigen is unknown.

The source is a woman aged 25 to 45 in good health and CMV-seropositive. The source material was PBMCs. This chain uses TRBV19 with TRBJ2-7; 10 bases line up with TRBD1. The CDR3 loop is CASSPRDRGRGQYF. CDR3 sequence (DNA): TGTGCCAGTAGTCCCCGGGACAGGGGTAGAGGGCAGTACTTC.